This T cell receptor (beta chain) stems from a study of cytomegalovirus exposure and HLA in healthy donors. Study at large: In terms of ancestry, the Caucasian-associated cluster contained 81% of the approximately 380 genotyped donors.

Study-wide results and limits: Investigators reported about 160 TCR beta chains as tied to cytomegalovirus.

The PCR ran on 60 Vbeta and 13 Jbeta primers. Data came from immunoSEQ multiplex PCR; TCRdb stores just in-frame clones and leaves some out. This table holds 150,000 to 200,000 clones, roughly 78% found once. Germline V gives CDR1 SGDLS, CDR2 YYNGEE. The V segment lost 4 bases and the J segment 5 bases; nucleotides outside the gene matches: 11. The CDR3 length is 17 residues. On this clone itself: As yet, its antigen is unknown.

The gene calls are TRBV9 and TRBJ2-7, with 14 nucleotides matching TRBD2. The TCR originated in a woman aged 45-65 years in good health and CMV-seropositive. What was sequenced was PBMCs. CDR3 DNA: TGTGCCAGCAGCCCGAAGCGACTAGCGGGGGGGCACAACGAGCAGTACTTC. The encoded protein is CASSPKRLAGGHNEQYF.